The present TCR beta chain was sequenced within a study of T cells in Graves' hyperthyroidism and ophthalmopathy (dated 2019 in TCRdb). For context, the study as a whole: Peripheral blood samples were taken at the time of initial diagnosis, prior to any treatment. To identify distinguishing TCR V-J signatures, a discovery cohort of about 100 patients was used, comprising 40 to 45 with Graves' ophthalmopathy and roughly 60 with stable Graves' hyperthyroidism. Prospective prediction of ophthalmopathy was tested in an independent validation cohort consisting of 18 to 20 hyperthyroidism patients and approximately 16 patients who later progressed to ophthalmopathy. For training and testing, the 100 or so patients in the discovery cohort were randomly divided in a 7:3 ratio. Thyroid tissue and blood T-cell repertoires from about six Graves' hyperthyroidism patients were also compared in the study. Following sampling, methimazole starting at 30 mg daily was given to hyperthyroidism patients, and high-dose intravenous methylprednisolone was given to ophthalmopathy patients. The paper reports TCR Vbeta CDR3 sequencing of over 120 peripheral blood samples: approximately 41 ophthalmopathy, under 85 hyperthyroidism and 17 progressor patients.

For this clonotype: What antigen it recognizes has not been identified. Base qualities were left out, and no much larger clone turns up one base away.

The investigation overall reported the following: In validation, the model predicted progression to ophthalmopathy a median of approximately 6.3 months before onset, with roughly 71% sensitivity and roughly 77% specificity. Blood samples also contained most of the expanded thyroid clonotypes (frequency above 0.001), which suggests that blood repertoires may reflect thyroid immune responses. A 13 V-J signature model separated ophthalmopathy from stable hyperthyroidism, with just over 85% sensitivity and 81.08% specificity in cross-validation and 80%/75% in testing. No statistical method was used to set the sample size in advance, and investigators knew the group allocation.

Amplification of TCR beta CDR3 regions was carried out from RNA transcripts. The first round of RT-PCR for the TCR CDR3 was performed with the HTBI primer set and the Qiagen OneStep RT-PCR kit. A second multiplex PCR round built the libraries, followed by size selection and purification. Paired-end sequencing of the libraries was performed with 100 bp reads on an Illumina HiSeq2000. The original pipeline was this. SOAPnuke was used to process the raw data, throwing out any read that contained adapters or uncalled bases, had a mean Phred below 15, or lacked an exact constant-primer or identifier match. COPE v1.2.5 was used to merge high-quality paired reads, and clonotypes were defined as unique nucleotide sequences. MiTCR v1.1 was used to align clonotypes to the IMGT TRBV, TRBD and TRBJ reference segments. Analysis was restricted to V-J combinations with a frequency above 0.0001, which covered roughly 99% of repertoires. The TCS score was defined as the ratio of F50 (clonal expansion) to E x V (chaos), calculated using BLOSUM62-based TCRdist between CDR3 peptides within each V-J. Welch's t-statistics and random forest reduced some 510 V-J features to around 14, which were used in a naive Bayes classifier (R e1071). TCRdb cleaned the public reads at Q25 with fastp, built clones with MiXCR and kept in-frame beta chains. Rows are unified per CDR3 protein, each entry keeping the most common DNA and genes. TCRdb's processing, not the study's, gives the V and J calls here. This sample lists about 480,000 distinct CDR3 sequences; approximately 23% were detected once. Of the sample, around 54% falls within the top ten clones.

Sequences SQVTM (CDR1) and ANQGSEA (CDR2) are obtained from the germline V gene. Deletion took 1 base off V and 1 base off J, with a span of 15 bases between the germline ends. CDR3 length: 16 amino acids, cysteine to phenylalanine. Left in the record is the CDR3 DNA by itself, 48 bases read in frame from the first base. Moderately to severely active disease, a Clinical Activity Score of at least 3, a NOSPECS grade of at least 4, and a duration under 3 months were present in ophthalmopathy patients. Exclusion was applied to patients with uncontrolled infections, other autoimmune diseases, pregnancy or lactation. Diagnoses were established on the basis of clinical symptoms, serum thyroxine and TRAb, thyroid ultrasound, and orbital computed tomography. PBMCs were isolated from 10 ml of fresh peripheral blood by Ficoll-Paque density gradient centrifugation. Total RNA was extracted using Trizol reagent, and RNA quality was assessed on an Agilent 2100 Bioanalyzer.

The sequence derives from a woman aged 70-85 years with Graves' ophthalmopathy. In this chain, TRBV29-1 is recombined with TRBJ2-3; TRBD2 could be the D gene, as 6 bases match. Sequencing was done on a sample of blood. This receptor has the CDR3 CSVEVEGTWGTDTQYF. The DNA sequence is TGCAGCGTTGAAGTGGAGGGGACGTGGGGCACAGATACGCAGTATTTT.